Here is one T cell receptor (beta chain) with its context. No antigen is known for it. Researchers built TCR beta libraries using quantitative 5'-RACE with molecular barcodes. TCRdb used MiXCR to reprocess the 5' RACE reads, holding one entry per CDR3 protein. The sample has under 300,000 distinct CDR3 sequences, over 15% seen once; the top ten hold under 40%. The data are from a study of CD8 T cells in ankylosing spondylitis. Study-wide findings and caveats: Reports of some motif variants in reactive arthritis synovial fluid and blood predate this one. Researchers reportedly found disease-linked clones significantly enriched in matched ankylosing spondylitis synovial fluid.

The sequencing input was blood, either unsorted or a sorted T cell fraction (not recorded which). This TCR was sampled from a male donor with ankylosing spondylitis or in good health (not recorded which).

CDR3 sequence (DNA): TGCGCCAGCAGCTTGGTTACTAGCGGGAGGGCCTCCTACGAGCAGTACTTC. Its translation is CASSLVTSGRASYEQYF. The chain joins TRBV5-1 to TRBJ2-7, with 13 bases aligning to TRBD2. V shed 0 bases, J shed 0 bases, and the junction held 3 bases outside the gene matches. CDR3 size: 17 residues. CDR1 SGHRS and CDR2 YFSETQ come from the germline V gene.